The T cell receptor beta chain under discussion was sequenced for a study of T cells after yellow fever vaccination. General study results and limits: Peaking faster, on day 5 versus 15, the secondary response was nonetheless weaker. The study noted that FACS-sorted repertoires could contain abundant clonotypes contaminating from the bulk population. A minor fraction of clonotypes spanned both CD4 and CD8 compartments.

The CDR3 is 14 amino acids. Between the trimmed V and J ends, which lost 7 bases and 6 bases, there was a span of 17 bases. Per the germline V gene, CDR1 is MNHEY and CDR2 is SVGAGI. This clonotype showed up just a few times. The antigen is not known. UMIs were added to TCR cDNA along with a universal primer site when it was made by 5'RACE template switching. TCRdb recomputed calls from the 5' RACE reads with MiXCR, one row per CDR3 protein. The data show 100,000 to 150,000 distinct CDR3 sequences, with about 15% seen just once and around 46% held by the top ten. This clonotype was obtained from a man between 18 and 35 years old who received the YFV17D yellow fever vaccine. Sequencing used CD8+ T cells sorted from PBMCs, obtained 5 days after the yellow fever booster vaccination. The chain joins TRBV6-5 to TRBJ2-3, with D possibly matching TRBD2 (6 bases). CDR3 amino acids: CASIAGGGLDTQYF. For the CDR3, the DNA is TGTGCCAGCATCGCGGGTGGGGGGTTGGATACGCAGTATTTT.